This entry describes one TCR beta chain. Its matching antigen is unknown. CDR3 length equals 17 residues. Germline V gene lookup returns CDR1 MNHEY and CDR2 SMNVEV (reference sequence). V lost 2 bases and J lost 2; bases outside the gene matches: 10. The entry originates in a study of CD4 T cells in relation to SARS-CoV-2 and coronaviruses. Study details: ViraFEST: roughly ten-day antigen culture of PBMCs, then TCR beta CDR3 sequencing. The negative reference was HIV-1 Nef peptide pool or peptide-free culture. Study outcomes and limitations: No crossreactivity against non-spike viral proteins was tested here.

The unexposed donors gave CD4+ T cells in 2011-2018, prior to COVID-19. Isolation of CD4+ T cells took place after approximately 10 days in culture. Generated by immunoSEQ multiplex PCR, the TCRdb table keeps only in-frame clones and is missing some. The sample contains some 27,000 clones, about 79% of which appear only once. Material: CD4+ T cells from PBMCs, cultured in vitro. This chain connects TRBV27 to TRBJ2-7; TRBD2 matches 9 bases. The sequence derives from a human donor in good health. CDR3 loop: CASSLQVAGEVTYEQYF. CDR3 coding DNA: TGTGCCAGCAGTTTACAGGTAGCGGGAGAGGTAACCTACGAGCAGTACTTC.